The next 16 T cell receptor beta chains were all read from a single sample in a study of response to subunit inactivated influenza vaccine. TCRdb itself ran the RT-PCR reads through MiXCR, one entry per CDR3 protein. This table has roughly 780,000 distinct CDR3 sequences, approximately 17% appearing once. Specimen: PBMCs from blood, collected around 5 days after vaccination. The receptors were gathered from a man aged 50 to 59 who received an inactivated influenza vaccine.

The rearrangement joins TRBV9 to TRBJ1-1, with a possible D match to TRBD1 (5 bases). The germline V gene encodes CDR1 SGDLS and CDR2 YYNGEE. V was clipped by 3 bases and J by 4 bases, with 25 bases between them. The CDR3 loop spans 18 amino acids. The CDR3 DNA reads TGTGCCAGCAGCGCCACGGGGACCCCTGGCAGGGCGGGCACTGAAGCTTTCTTT. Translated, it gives CASSATGTPGRAGTEAFF.

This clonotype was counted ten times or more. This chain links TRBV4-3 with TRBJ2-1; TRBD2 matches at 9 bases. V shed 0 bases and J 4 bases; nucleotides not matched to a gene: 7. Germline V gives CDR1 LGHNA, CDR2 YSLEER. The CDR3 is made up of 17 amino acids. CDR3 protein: CASSQDITAGGYNEQFF. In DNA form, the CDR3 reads TGCGCCAGCAGCCAAGATATCACAGCGGGAGGTTACAATGAGCAGTTCTTC.

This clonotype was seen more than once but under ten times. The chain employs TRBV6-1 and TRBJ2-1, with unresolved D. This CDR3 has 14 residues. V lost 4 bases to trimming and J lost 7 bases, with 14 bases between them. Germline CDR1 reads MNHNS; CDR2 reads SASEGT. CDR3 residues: CASSVGHAGNEQFF. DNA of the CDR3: TGTGCCAGCAGTGTAGGTCACGCCGGGAATGAGCAGTTCTTC.

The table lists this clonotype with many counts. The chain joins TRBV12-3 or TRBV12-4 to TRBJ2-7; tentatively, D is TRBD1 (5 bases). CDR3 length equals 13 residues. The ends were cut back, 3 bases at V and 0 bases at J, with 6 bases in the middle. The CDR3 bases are TGTGCCAGCAGTTTTCAGGGCTCCTACGAGCAGTACTTC. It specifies CASSFQGSYEQYF.

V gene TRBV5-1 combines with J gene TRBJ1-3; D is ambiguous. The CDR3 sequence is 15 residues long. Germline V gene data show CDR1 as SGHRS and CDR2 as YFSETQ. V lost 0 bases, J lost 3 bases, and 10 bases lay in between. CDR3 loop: CASSLDAVGGNTIYF. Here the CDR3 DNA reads TGCGCCAGCAGCTTGGATGCCGTAGGTGGAAACACCATATATTTT. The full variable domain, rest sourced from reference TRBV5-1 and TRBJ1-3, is KAGVTQTPRYLIKTRGQQVTLSCSPISGHRSVSWYQQTPGQGLQFLFEYFSETQRNKGNFPGRFSGRQFSNSRSEMNVSTLELGDSALYLCASSLDAVGGNTIYFGEGSWLTVV.

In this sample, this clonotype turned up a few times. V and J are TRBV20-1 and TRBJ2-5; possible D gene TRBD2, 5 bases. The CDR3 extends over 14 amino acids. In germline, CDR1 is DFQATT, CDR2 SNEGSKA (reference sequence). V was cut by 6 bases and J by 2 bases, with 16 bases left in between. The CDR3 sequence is CSAKLSSIQETQYF. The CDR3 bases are TGCAGTGCAAAACTCTCTAGCATACAAGAGACCCAGTACTTC.

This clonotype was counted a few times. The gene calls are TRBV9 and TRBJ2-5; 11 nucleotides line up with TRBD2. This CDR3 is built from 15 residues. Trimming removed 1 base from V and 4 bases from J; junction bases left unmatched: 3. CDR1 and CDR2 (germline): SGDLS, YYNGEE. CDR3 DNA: TGTGCCAGCAGCGTAACTAGCGGGGGTCGAGAGACCCAGTACTTC. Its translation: CASSVTSGGRETQYF.

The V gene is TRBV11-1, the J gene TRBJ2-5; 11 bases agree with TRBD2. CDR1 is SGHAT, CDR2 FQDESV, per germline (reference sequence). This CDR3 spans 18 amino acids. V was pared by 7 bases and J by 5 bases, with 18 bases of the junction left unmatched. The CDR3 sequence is CASNVLAGDRGAGETQYF. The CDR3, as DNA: TGTGCCAGCAACGTACTAGCGGGAGACCGGGGCGCAGGGGAGACCCAGTACTTC. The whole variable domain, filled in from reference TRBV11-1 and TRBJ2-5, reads EAEVAQSPRYKITEKSQAVAFWCDPISGHATLYWYRQILGQGPELLVQFQDESVVDDSQLPKDRFSAERLKGVDSTLKIQPAELGDSAMYLCASNVLAGDRGAGETQYFGPGTRLLVL.

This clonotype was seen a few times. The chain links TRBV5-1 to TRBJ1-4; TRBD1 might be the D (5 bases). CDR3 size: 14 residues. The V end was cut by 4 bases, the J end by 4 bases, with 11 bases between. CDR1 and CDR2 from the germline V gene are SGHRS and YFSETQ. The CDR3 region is CASSRGTGNEKLFF. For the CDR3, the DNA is TGCGCCAGCAGCCGGGGCACGGGTAATGAAAAACTGTTTTTT.

The CDR3 bases are TGCGCCAGCAGCCAACTGACCCAAGAGACCCAGTACTTC. Translation gives CASSQLTQETQYF. The rearrangement joins TRBV4-3 to TRBJ2-5; D gene uncertain. V gave up 2 bases and J gave up 1 base, with 5 bases separating them. Germline V lookup: CDR1 LGHNA, CDR2 YSLEER. The CDR3 runs to 13 residues.

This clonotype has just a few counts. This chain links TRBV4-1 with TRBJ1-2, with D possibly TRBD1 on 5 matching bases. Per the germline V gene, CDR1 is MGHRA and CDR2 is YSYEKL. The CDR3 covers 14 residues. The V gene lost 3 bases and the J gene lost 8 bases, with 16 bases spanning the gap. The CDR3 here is CASSHPPGATGYTF. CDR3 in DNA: TGCGCCAGCAGCCATCCCCCCGGGGCGACCGGCTACACCTTC.

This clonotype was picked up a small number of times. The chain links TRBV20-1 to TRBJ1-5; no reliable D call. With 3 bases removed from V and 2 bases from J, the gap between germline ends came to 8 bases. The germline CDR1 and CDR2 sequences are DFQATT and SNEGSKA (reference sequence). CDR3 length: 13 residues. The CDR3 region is CSARRGGNQPQHF. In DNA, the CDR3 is TGCAGTGCTAGGCGAGGAGGCAATCAGCCCCAGCATTTT.

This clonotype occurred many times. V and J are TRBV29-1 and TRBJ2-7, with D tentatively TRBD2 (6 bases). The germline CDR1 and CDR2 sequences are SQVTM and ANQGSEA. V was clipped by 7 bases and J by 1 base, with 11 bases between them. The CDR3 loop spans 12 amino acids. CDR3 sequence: CSAQGGSYEQYF. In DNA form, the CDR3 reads TGCAGCGCCCAAGGAGGGTCCTACGAGCAGTACTTC.

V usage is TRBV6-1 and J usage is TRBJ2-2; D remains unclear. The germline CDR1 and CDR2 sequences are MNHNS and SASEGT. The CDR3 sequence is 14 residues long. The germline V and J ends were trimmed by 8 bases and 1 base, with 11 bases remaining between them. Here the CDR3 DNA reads TGTGCCAGCCTGTCCGGGCGGAACACCGGGGAGCTGTTTTTT. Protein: CASLSGRNTGELFF.

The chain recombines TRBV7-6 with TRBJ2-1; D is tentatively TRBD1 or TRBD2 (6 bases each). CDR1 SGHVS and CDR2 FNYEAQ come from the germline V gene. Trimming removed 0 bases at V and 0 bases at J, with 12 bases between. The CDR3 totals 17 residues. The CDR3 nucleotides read TGTGCCAGCAGCTTAGCGTGGGGGGCTTTCTCCTACAATGAGCAGTTCTTC. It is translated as CASSLAWGAFSYNEQFF. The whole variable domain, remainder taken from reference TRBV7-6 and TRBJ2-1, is GAGVSQSPRYKVTKRGQDVALRCDPISGHVSLYWYRQALGQGPEFLTYFNYEAQQDKSGLPNDRFSAERPEGSISTLTIQRTEQRDSAMYRCASSLAWGAFSYNEQFFGPGTRLTVL.

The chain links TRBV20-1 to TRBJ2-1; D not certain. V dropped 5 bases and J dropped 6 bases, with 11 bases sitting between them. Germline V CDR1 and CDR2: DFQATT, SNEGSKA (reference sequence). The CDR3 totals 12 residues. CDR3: CSADRPGNEQFF. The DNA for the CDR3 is TGCAGTGCTGACCGACCTGGCAATGAGCAGTTCTTC.